A selection of T cell receptor beta chains follows, all from one sample in a study of blood T cell repertoires in COVID-19. The assay was immunoSEQ multiplex PCR, and TCRdb's table has in-frame clones only and misses some. There are 210,000 or so clones in the sample; around 80% occur only once, and 1.3% lies in the top ten. The sequenced sample consisted of peripheral blood. These receptors all come from a woman aged 25 to 45 with COVID-19, enrolled during active disease. The CDR3 runs from the conserved cysteine through the conserved F or W. D genes are given only for firm matches. The listing skips clone size in some rows; elsewhere it reads once, few, many or a size class.

TRBV11-2,-,-,TRBJ2-5,TGTGCCAGCAGCTTAGGACTCCAAGAGACCCAGTACTTC,CASSLGLQETQYF
TRBV5-1,few,-,TRBJ2-2,TGCGCCAGCAGCCTGGTCGTGTCGGACACCGGGGAGCTGTTTTTT,CASSLVVSDTGELFF
TRBV5-3,-,-,TRBJ1-2,TGTGCCAGAAGCTTGGCCTTGGGGCGGAGCTATGGCTACACCTTC,CARSLALGRSYGYTF
TRBV7-9,-,-,TRBJ1-2,TGTGCCAGCAGCTTAGATAACGGGGTGGGGTATGGCTACACCTTC,CASSLDNGVGYGYTF
TRBV10-3,-,TRBD1,TRBJ2-6,TGTGCCACTTCGGACAGGGGAGGGCCTGGGGCCAACGTCCTGACTTTC,CATSDRGGPGANVLTF
TRBV24-1,-,TRBD1,TRBJ2-3,TGTGCCACCAGTGATGGAAACAGGGGGCGGACAGATACGCAGTATTTT,CATSDGNRGRTDTQYF
TRBV10-3,-,-,TRBJ1-2,TGTGCCATCAGTGAGTCGGTGACAGGCGATGCCTATGGCTACACCTTC,CAISESVTGDAYGYTF
TRBV11-2,-,-,TRBJ2-5,TGTGCCAGCAGCTTAGCTCCGGGACTGCAAGAGACCCAGTACTTC,CASSLAPGLQETQYF
TRBV28,once,-,TRBJ1-1,TGTGCCAGCAGTTATCCGGACAGGAACACTGAAGCTTTCTTT,CASSYPDRNTEAFF
TRBV27,-,-,TRBJ1-5,TGTGCCAGCACCCCAATCGGACAGCTCAATCAGCCCCAGCATTTT,CASTPIGQLNQPQHF
TRBV19,-,TRBD2,TRBJ2-7,TGTGCCAGTAGTAGAGAGTACGGGACTAGTGCCTACGAGCAGTACTTC,CASSREYGTSAYEQYF
TRBV7-9,-,TRBD1,TRBJ2-7,TGTGCCAGCAGCTTTTCGACAGGGCTGCACGAGCAGTACTTC,CASSFSTGLHEQYF
TRBV6-5,few,-,TRBJ1-5,TGTGCCAGCAGTTACTCCGAGGATGGGCCCCAGCATTTT,CASSYSEDGPQHF
TRBV7-3,-,TRBD2,TRBJ2-3,TGTGCCAGCAGCTTAAGCGGGAGTTCCTCAGATACGCAGTATTTT,CASSLSGSSSDTQYF
TRBV2,-,-,TRBJ2-1,TGTGCCTCGTCCTCCTACAATGAGCAGTTCTTC,CASSSYNEQFF
TRBV5-1,few,-,TRBJ2-7,TGCGCCAGCAGCTCCGAACCGCAGGGTTCCGGCTCCTACGAGCAGTACTTC,CASSSEPQGSGSYEQYF
TRBV7-2,-,-,TRBJ1-2,TGTGCCAGCAGCTCCTTCAGGGATGGCTACACCTTC,CASSSFRDGYTF
TRBV5-6,few,-,TRBJ1-3,TGTGCCAGCAGCTTGGCAGGAAATGAGAGAAACACCATATATTTT,CASSLAGNERNTIYF
TRBV6-6,few,TRBD1,TRBJ1-2,TGTGCCAGCAGTTACTCGGGGACAGGGGATTTAGGCTACACCTTC,CASSYSGTGDLGYTF
TRBV6-2/TRBV6-3,-,TRBD1,TRBJ2-2,TGTGCCAGCAGTTTGGGGAGGGACAGGGGTGGCACCGGGGAGCTGTTTTTT,CASSLGRDRGGTGELFF
TRBV7-9,-,-,TRBJ1-1,TGTGCCAGCAGCTTAGTAAATGGGGCGACCATAGTGAACACTGAAGCTTTCTTT,CASSLVNGATIVNTEAFF
TRBV7-2,many,TRBD2,TRBJ2-2,TGTGCCAGCAGCTTCGGAACGGGAGGGATGGTCGGGGAGCTGTTTTTT,CASSFGTGGMVGELFF
TRBV7-2,-,TRBD1,TRBJ1-3,TGTGCCAGCAGCTTCCACGTAACAGGGGGCGCCGGAAACACCATATATTTT,CASSFHVTGGAGNTIYF
TRBV7-2,-,TRBD2,TRBJ2-1,TGTGCCAGCAGCCCCTTTCCGCGGGGGGCTAGGAATGAGCAGTTCTTC,CASSPFPRGARNEQFF
TRBV6-5,once,TRBD1,TRBJ2-2,TGTGCCAGCAGCCGGACAGGGTCTAGAACCGGGGAGCTGTTTTTT,CASSRTGSRTGELFF
TRBV2,-,-,TRBJ2-7,TGTGCCAGCAGTAGACAGACAGGCGAGCAGTACTTC,CASSRQTGEQYF
TRBV28,-,-,TRBJ1-1,TGTGCCAGCAGTTTAGAGTGGGGGGGCGTATCCGCGAACACTGAAGCTTTCTTT,CASSLEWGGVSANTEAFF
TRBV9,-,TRBD1,TRBJ2-1,TGTGCCAGCAGCGTAGTGCCGAGACAGGGGTTCGATGAGCAGTTCTTC,CASSVVPRQGFDEQFF
TRBV7-2,-,TRBD1,TRBJ1-2,TGTGCCAGCAGCCCCGGGACAGGGGGCAGCTATGGCTACACCTTC,CASSPGTGGSYGYTF
TRBV6-6,few,-,TRBJ1-1,TGTGCCAGCAGGGACAGACAGGACAACCCTGAAGCTTTCTTT,CASRDRQDNPEAFF
TRBV7-2,-,TRBD2,TRBJ2-7,TGTGCCAGCAGCTCCCGGACTAGCGGCGAGCAGTACTTC,CASSSRTSGEQYF
TRBV19,-,-,TRBJ2-7,TGTGCCAGTAGTATAAGCCAGGGGTTGGGCTACGAGCAGTACTTC,CASSISQGLGYEQYF
TRBV28,once,TRBD2,TRBJ2-5,TGTGCCAGCAGTAGGACTAGTATCCCGGTGGAGACCCAGTACTTC,CASSRTSIPVETQYF
TRBV4-3,-,-,TRBJ1-2,TGCGCCAGCAGCCTCAAGTTGGGGGGAAATGGCTACACCTTC,CASSLKLGGNGYTF
TRBV6-1,-,-,TRBJ2-7,TGTGCCAGCAGTGAATCTTTGAGCGAGCAGTACTTC,CASSESLSEQYF
TRBV4-3,-,-,TRBJ2-2,TGCGCCAGCAGCCAAGTATTCGACTCCCCGAACACCGGGGAGCTGTTTTTT,CASSQVFDSPNTGELFF
TRBV7-2,-,-,TRBJ1-5,TGTGCCAGCAGCCTCCCGGGACCCCAGCATTTT,CASSLPGPQHF
TRBV19,-,-,TRBJ2-6,TGTGCCACCTCGACAGCTGCCTCTGGGGCCAACGTCCTGACTTTC,CATSTAASGANVLTF
TRBV27,-,TRBD1,TRBJ1-6,TGTGCCAGCAGTGACAGGGGGAGCAATTCACCCCTCCACTTT,CASSDRGSNSPLHF
TRBV7-9,-,TRBD1,TRBJ1-4,TGTGCCAGCAGCTTATCAGGGGGCGATGAAAAACTGTTTTTT,CASSLSGGDEKLFF
TRBV28,-,TRBD2,TRBJ2-5,TGTGCCAGCAGTACCTTAGCGGGGGGCCTGGAGACCCAGTACTTC,CASSTLAGGLETQYF
TRBV5-4,few,TRBD2,TRBJ2-1,TGTGCCAGCAGCGCCGGGACTAGCGGGAATACCTACAATGAGCAGTTCTTC,CASSAGTSGNTYNEQFF
TRBV27,-,-,TRBJ2-7,TGTGCCAGCAGTTTCGGTCCGACTTTTTCCAACGAGCAGTACTTC,CASSFGPTFSNEQYF
TRBV30,-,TRBD2,TRBJ2-5,TGTGCCTGGAGTGTAGGAGCGGGAGGGAGGGAGACCCAGTACTTC,CAWSVGAGGRETQYF
TRBV7-6,-,-,TRBJ1-1,TGTGCCAGCAGCTTAAGCCAGGACAGAGAAGCTTTCTTT,CASSLSQDREAFF
TRBV29-1,-,-,TRBJ1-4,TGCAGCGTTGAGACAGGCGTTAATGAAAAACTGTTTTTT,CSVETGVNEKLFF
TRBV2,few,TRBD1,TRBJ1-3,TGTGCCAGCAGGGGGACAGCCTCTGGAAACACCATATATTTT,CASRGTASGNTIYF
TRBV11-3,-,-,TRBJ1-1,TGTGCCAGCAGCTTAGATAAGAACACTGAAGCTTTCTTT,CASSLDKNTEAFF
TRBV3-1/TRBV3-2,-,TRBD1,TRBJ1-2,TGTGCCAGCAGCCGGGACAGCTATGGCTACACCTTC,CASSRDSYGYTF
TRBV4-3,-,TRBD1,TRBJ1-2,TGCGCCAGCAGTGAACCGGGACAGGGGGTCCATGGCTACACCTTC,CASSEPGQGVHGYTF
TRBV13,-,TRBD2,TRBJ2-5,TGTGCCAGCAGCTTAGCGGGGGGGCTGTTTGGTGAGACCCAGTACTTC,CASSLAGGLFGETQYF
TRBV6-5,-,-,TRBJ2-2,TGTGCCAGCCGCCTAGAGACGGGGACCGGGGAGCTGTTTTTT,CASRLETGTGELFF
TRBV7-2,-,TRBD2,TRBJ2-3,TGTGCCAGCAGCACCCGGACTAGCGGTACGCAGTATTTT,CASSTRTSGTQYF
TRBV2,-,TRBD2,TRBJ2-7,TGTGCCAGCATTAAGGCTAGCGGGACCTACGAGCAGTACTTC,CASIKASGTYEQYF
TRBV11-2,-,TRBD2,TRBJ2-2,TGTGCCAGCAGCTTAGGGACTAGCGGAACCGGGGAGCTGTTTTTT,CASSLGTSGTGELFF
TRBV28,once,-,TRBJ2-7,TGTGCCAGCAGTCACGTAGTGGGGGGAACTAACTACGAGCAGTACTTC,CASSHVVGGTNYEQYF
TRBV3-1/TRBV3-2,-,TRBD2,TRBJ2-5,TGTGCCAGCAGCCGATCCGGGGGGGAGACCCAGTACTTC,CASSRSGGETQYF
TRBV7-2,-,-,TRBJ1-2,TGTGCCAGCACTTCAGGGGTGGGCTATGGCTACACCTTC,CASTSGVGYGYTF
TRBV28,once,-,TRBJ1-5,TGTGCCAGCAGTTCCCCCTCCGGGTACAATCAGCCCCAGCATTTT,CASSSPSGYNQPQHF
TRBV13,-,-,TRBJ1-2,TGTGCCAGCAGCTTAGCAGGCTTCCAGGGCTACACCTTC,CASSLAGFQGYTF